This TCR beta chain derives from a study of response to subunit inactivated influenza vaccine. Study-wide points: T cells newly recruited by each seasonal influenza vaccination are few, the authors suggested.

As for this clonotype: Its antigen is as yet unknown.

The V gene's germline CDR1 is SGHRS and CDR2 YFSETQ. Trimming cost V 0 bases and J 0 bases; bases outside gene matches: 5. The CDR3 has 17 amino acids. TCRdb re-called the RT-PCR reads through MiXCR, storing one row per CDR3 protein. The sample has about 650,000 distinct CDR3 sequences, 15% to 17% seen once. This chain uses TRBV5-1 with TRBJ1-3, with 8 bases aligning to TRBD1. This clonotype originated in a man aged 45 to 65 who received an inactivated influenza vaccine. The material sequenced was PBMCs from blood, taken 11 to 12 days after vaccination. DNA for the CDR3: TGCGCCAGCAGCTTGGTTCCAGGGGGCCTCTCTGGAAACACCATATATTTT. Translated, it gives CASSLVPGGLSGNTIYF. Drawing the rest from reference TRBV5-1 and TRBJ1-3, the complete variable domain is KAGVTQTPRYLIKTRGQQVTLSCSPISGHRSVSWYQQTPGQGLQFLFEYFSETQRNKGNFPGRFSGRQFSNSRSEMNVSTLELGDSALYLCASSLVPGGLSGNTIYFGEGSWLTVV.